The sequence of this TCR beta chain was determined in a study of control samples from healthy donors and cancer patients. Sequencing was performed with immunoSEQ multiplex PCR; in TCRdb, only in-frame clones are kept and a portion is missing. This sample yields under 65,000 clones, of which 80% to 90% are seen a single time; about an eighth belongs to the top ten. The V segment lost 10 bases and the J segment 3 bases; nucleotides outside the gene matches: 8. Germline assignment: CDR1 MNHNY and CDR2 SVGAGI (reference sequence). This CDR3 is 13 amino acids long. The origin of this receptor is a woman aged 60-70 years with lung cancer. The sequencing input was PBMCs. The chain combines TRBV6-6 with TRBJ2-7; 8 bases fit TRBD1. In DNA form, the CDR3 reads TGTGCCACCACGGACAGGGATAACTACGAGCAGTACTTC. Encoded protein: CATTDRDNYEQYF.